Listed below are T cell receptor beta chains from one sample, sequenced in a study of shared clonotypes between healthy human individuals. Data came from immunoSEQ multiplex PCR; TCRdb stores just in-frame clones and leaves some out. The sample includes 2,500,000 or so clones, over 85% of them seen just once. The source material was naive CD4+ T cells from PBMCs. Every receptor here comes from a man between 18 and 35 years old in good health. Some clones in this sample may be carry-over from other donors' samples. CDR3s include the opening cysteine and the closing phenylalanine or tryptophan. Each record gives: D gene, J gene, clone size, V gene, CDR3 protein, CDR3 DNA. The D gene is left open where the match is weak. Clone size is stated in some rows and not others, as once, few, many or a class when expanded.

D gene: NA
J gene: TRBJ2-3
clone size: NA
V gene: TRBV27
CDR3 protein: CASSSIRTISSTDTQYF
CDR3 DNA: TGTGCCAGCAGTTCCATTAGGACTATATCGAGCACAGATACGCAGTATTTT

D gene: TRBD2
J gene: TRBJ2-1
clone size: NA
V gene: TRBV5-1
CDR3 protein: CASSSGSSYNEQFF
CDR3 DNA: TGCGCCAGTAGTAGCGGGAGCTCCTACAATGAGCAGTTCTTC

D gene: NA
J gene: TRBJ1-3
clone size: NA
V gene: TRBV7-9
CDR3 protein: CASSFTRGGNTIYF
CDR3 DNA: TGTGCCAGCAGCTTTACAAGGGGTGGAAACACCATATATTTT

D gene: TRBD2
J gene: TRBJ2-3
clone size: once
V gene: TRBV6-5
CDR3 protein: CASSSSSGGTDTQYF
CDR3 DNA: TGTGCCAGCAGTTCTTCCAGCGGGGGCACAGATACGCAGTATTTT

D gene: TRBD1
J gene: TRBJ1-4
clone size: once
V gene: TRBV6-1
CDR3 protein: CASSGRQGANEKLFF
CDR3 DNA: TGTGCCAGCAGTGGGAGACAGGGGGCTAATGAAAAACTGTTTTTT

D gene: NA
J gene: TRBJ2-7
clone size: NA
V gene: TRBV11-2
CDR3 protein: CASSLALGRVREQYF
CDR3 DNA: TGTGCCAGCAGCTTAGCCCTGGGCCGAGTCCGTGAGCAGTACTTC

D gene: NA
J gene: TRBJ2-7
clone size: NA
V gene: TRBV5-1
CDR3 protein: CASSLLGGDSYEQYF
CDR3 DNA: TGCGCCAGCAGCCTTCTGGGGGGAGACTCCTACGAGCAGTACTTC

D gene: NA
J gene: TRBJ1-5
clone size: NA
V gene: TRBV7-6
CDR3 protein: CASSSNPGTSQPQHF
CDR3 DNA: TGTGCCAGCAGCTCCAACCCGGGTACGAGTCAGCCCCAGCATTTT

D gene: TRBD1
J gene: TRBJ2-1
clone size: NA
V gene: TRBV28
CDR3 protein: CASSLGDRALAGGEQFF
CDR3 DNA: TGTGCCAGCAGTTTAGGGGACAGGGCGCTAGCAGGGGGTGAGCAGTTCTTC

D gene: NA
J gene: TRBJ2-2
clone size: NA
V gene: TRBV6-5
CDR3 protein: CASSYRDGYTGELFF
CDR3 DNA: TGTGCCAGCAGTTACCGGGACGGATACACCGGGGAGCTGTTTTTT

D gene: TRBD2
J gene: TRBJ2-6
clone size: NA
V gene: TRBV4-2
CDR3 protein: CASSLTSGRGSGANVLTF
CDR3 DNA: TGTGCCAGCAGTCTTACTAGCGGGAGGGGGTCTGGGGCCAACGTCCTGACTTTC

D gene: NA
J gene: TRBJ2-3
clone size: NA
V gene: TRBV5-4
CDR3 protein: CASSRQVSDTQYF
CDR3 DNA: TGTGCCAGCAGCCGACAGGTTTCAGATACGCAGTATTTT

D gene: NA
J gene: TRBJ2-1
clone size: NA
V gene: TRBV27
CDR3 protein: CASSSLSISGLPHNEQFF
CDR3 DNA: TGTGCCAGCAGTTCACTTTCCATCTCGGGACTGCCCCACAATGAGCAGTTCTTC

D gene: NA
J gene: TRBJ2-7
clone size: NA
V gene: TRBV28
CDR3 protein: CASSIHREGTYEQYF
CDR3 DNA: TGTGCCAGCAGTATCCACAGGGAGGGGACCTACGAGCAGTACTTC

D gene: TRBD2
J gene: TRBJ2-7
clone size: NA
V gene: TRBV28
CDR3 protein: CATSGTPWYEQYF
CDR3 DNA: TGTGCCACGAGCGGGACCCCCTGGTACGAGCAGTACTTC

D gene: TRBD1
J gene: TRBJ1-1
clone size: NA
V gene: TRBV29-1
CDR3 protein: CSVAGQGGAGTEAFF
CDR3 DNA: TGCAGCGTTGCGGGACAGGGTGGCGCTGGCACTGAAGCTTTCTTT

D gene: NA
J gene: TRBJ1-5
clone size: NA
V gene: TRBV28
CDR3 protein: CASSFYVRAQHF
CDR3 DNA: TGTGCCAGCAGTTTTTACGTTCGAGCCCAGCATTTT

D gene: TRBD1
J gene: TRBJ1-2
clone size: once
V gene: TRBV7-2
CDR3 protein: CASSEGRGFYGYTF
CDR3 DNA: TGTGCCAGCAGCGAGGGCAGGGGGTTCTATGGCTACACCTTC

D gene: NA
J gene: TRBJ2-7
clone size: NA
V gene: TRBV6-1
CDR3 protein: CASSDGAARPYEQYF
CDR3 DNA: TGTGCCAGCAGTGATGGGGCGGCCCGACCGTACGAGCAGTACTTC

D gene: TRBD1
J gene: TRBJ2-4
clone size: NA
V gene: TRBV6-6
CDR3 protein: CASSRDRENIQYF
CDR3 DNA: TGTGCCAGCAGCCGGGACAGGGAGAACATTCAGTACTTC

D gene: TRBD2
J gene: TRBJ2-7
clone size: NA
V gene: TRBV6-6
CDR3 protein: CASSMTSSGSYEQYF
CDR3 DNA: TGTGCCAGCAGTATGACTTCTAGCGGGAGTTACGAGCAGTACTTC

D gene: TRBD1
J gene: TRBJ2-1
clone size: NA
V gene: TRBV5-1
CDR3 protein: CASSPTGIQEYNEQFF
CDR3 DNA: TGCGCCAGCAGCCCGACAGGGATCCAAGAATACAATGAGCAGTTCTTC

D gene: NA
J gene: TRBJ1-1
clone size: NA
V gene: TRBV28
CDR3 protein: CASSLRQGRGTEAFF
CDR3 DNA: TGTGCCAGCAGTTTGAGGCAGGGCAGGGGCACTGAAGCTTTCTTT

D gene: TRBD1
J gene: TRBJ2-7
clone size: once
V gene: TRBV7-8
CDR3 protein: CASSDRTGDEQYF
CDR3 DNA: TGTGCCAGCAGCGACAGGACAGGTGACGAGCAGTACTTC

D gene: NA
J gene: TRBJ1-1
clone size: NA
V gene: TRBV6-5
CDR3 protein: CASSYSNGLMNTEAFF
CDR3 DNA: TGTGCCAGCAGTTACTCGAATGGACTTATGAACACTGAAGCTTTCTTT

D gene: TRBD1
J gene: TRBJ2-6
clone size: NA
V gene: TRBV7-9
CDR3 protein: CASSYRGRTGANVLTF
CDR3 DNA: TGTGCCAGCAGCTACAGGGGTAGAACTGGGGCCAACGTCCTGACTTTC

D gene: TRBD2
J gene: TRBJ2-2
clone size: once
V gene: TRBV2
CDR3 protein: CASSISGTGELFF
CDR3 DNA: TGTGCCAGCAGTATTAGCGGGACCGGGGAGCTGTTTTTT

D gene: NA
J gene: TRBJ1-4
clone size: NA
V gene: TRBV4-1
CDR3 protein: CASSGSGSSNEKLFF
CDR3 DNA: TGCGCCAGCAGCGGTTCAGGGTCGTCGAATGAAAAACTGTTTTTT

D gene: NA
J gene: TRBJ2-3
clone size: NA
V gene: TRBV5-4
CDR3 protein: CASSRSGVDTQYF
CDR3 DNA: TGTGCCAGCAGCCGATCGGGGGTAGATACGCAGTATTTT

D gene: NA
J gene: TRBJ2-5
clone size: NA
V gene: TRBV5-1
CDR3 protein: CASSLRQGQETQYF
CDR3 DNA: TGCGCCAGCAGCTTGAGGCAGGGACAAGAGACCCAGTACTTC

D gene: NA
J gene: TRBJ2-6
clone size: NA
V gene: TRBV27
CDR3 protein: CASSLQGLISGANVLTF
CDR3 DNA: TGTGCCAGCAGTTTACAGGGCCTGATCTCTGGGGCCAACGTCCTGACTTTC

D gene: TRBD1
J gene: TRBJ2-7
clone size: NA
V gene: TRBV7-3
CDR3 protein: CASSLRGTGGSLEQYF
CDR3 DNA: TGTGCCAGCAGCTTACGAGGGACAGGGGGTTCACTCGAGCAGTACTTC

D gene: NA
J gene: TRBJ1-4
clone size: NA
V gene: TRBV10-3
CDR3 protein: CASGATGQRTATNEKLFF
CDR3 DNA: TGTGCCAGCGGGGCCACGGGGCAGCGCACTGCAACTAATGAAAAACTGTTTTTT

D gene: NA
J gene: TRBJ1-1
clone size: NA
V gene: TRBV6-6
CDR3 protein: CASVLTAINTEAFF
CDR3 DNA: TGTGCCAGCGTCCTGACAGCCATTAACACTGAAGCTTTCTTT

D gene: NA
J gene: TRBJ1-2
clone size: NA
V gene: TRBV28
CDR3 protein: CAALEGGTNYGYTF
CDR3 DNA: TGTGCCGCTCTAGAGGGGGGGACTAACTATGGCTACACCTTC

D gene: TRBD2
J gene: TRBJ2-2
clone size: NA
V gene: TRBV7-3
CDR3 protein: CASSLAGGAGELFF
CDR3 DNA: TGTGCCAGCAGCTTGGCGGGAGGGGCCGGGGAGCTGTTTTTT

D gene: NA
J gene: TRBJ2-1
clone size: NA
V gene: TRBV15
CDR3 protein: CATSRDGRGDNEQFF
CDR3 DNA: TGTGCCACCAGCAGAGACGGGAGAGGGGACAATGAGCAGTTCTTC

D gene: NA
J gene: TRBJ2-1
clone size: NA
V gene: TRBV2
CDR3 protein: CASRLAGNNEQFF
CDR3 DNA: TGTGCCAGCCGCCTAGCCGGTAACAATGAGCAGTTCTTC

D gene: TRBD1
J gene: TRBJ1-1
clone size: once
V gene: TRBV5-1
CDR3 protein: CASRTQGAGTEAFF
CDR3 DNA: TGCGCCAGCAGAACGCAGGGGGCTGGGACTGAAGCTTTCTTT

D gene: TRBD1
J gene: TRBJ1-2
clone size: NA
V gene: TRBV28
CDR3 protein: CASRNLPGQGIGGYTF
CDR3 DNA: TGTGCCAGCCGGAACCTACCGGGACAGGGTATAGGTGGCTACACCTTC

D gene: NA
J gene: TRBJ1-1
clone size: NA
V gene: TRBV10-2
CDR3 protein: CAISDGPGRVTEAFF
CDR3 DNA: TGCGCCATTTCGGACGGTCCGGGGAGAGTCACTGAAGCTTTCTTT

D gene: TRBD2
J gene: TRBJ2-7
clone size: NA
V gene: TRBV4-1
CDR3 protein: CASSQGGLAFYEQYF
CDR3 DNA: TGCGCCAGCAGCCAAGGAGGACTAGCTTTCTACGAGCAGTACTTC

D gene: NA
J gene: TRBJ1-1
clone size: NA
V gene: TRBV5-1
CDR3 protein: CASSLVQGGGTEAFF
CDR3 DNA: TGCGCCAGCAGCTTGGTACAGGGTGGAGGGACTGAAGCTTTCTTT

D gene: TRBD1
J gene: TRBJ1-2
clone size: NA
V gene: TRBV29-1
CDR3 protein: CSVEVLRQGSGYGYTF
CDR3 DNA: TGCAGCGTTGAAGTCCTGAGACAGGGGTCCGGCTATGGCTACACCTTC

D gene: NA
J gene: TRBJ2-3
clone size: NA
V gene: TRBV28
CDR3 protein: CASSLEGTQYF
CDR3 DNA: TGTGCCAGCAGTCTTGAGGGTACGCAGTATTTT

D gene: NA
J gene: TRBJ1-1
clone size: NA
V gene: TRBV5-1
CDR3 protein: CASSPDRPNTEAFF
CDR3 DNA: TGCGCCAGCAGCCCCGACAGGCCGAACACTGAAGCTTTCTTT

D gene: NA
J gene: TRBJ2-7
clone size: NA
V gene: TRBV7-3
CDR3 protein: CASSFGQNYEQYF
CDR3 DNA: TGTGCCAGCAGCTTCGGACAGAACTACGAGCAGTACTTC

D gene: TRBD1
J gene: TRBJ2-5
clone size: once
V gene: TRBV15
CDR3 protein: CATSRARTGGSETQYF
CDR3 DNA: TGTGCCACCAGCAGAGCCAGGACAGGGGGCAGTGAGACCCAGTACTTC

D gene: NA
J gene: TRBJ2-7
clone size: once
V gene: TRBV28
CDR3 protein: CASSTGRRTYEQYF
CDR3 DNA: TGTGCCAGCAGCACGGGACGCAGGACCTACGAGCAGTACTTC